The 11 T cell receptor beta chains below all came from one sample that was sequenced in a study of T-cell reconstitution after alpha-beta-depleted transplantation in children (dated by TCRdb to 2016 to 2017). The protocol used for the library was PCR. Instrument on record: Illumina HiSeq 2500. To normalize quantification of the TCRbeta repertoire, the TCR libraries were built with molecular barcoding that relied on unique molecular identifiers. The public reads were run again by TCRdb, first through fastp at Q25 and then through MiXCR, and only productive beta chains were kept. Each CDR3 protein appears once, grouped with its most common genes and DNA. The sample has about 310,000 distinct CDR3 sequences on record, approximately 20% of them singletons. The ten largest clonotypes hold 10% to 11% of the sample. In light of the paper, this sample's treatment or condition label describes: allogeneic hematopoietic cell transplantation with graft depleted of TCRalphabeta T cells and CD19 B cells.

Sample: PBMCs, mostly from graft donor cells, taken 180 days after TCRalphabeta/CD19-depleted stem cell transplant. These receptors were obtained from a male patient younger than 18 who had a stem cell transplant for acute lymphoblastic leukemia, so the T cells may come from the graft donor.

This clonotype was seen a handful of times. The chain joins TRBV5-1 to TRBJ2-7; D is possibly TRBD2 (6 bases). This CDR3 is 14 amino acids long. The V gene's germline CDR1 is SGHRS and CDR2 YFSETQ. V lost 2 bases, J lost 2 bases, and 11 bases lay in between. The CDR3 region is CASSFSGSPYEQYF. CDR3 DNA: TGCGCCAGCAGCTTCTCCGGGAGTCCCTACGAGCAGTACTTC.

The chain combines TRBV7-3 with TRBJ1-1; D is perhaps TRBD1 (5 bases). V was clipped by 5 bases and J by 1 base, with 14 bases between them. The CDR3 covers 15 residues. Germline V gene lookup returns CDR1 SGHTA and CDR2 FQGTGA. The CDR3 DNA sequence: TGTGCCAGCAGCCCGCTGGGGGGGGAGAACACTGAAGCTTTCTTT. Residues: CASSPLGGENTEAFF. Full variable domain (remainder filled in from reference TRBV7-3 and TRBJ1-1): GAGVSQTPSNKVTEKGKYVELRCDPISGHTALYWYRQSLGQGPEFLIYFQGTGAADDSGLPNDRFFAVRPEGSVSTLKIQRTERGDSAVYLCASSPLGGENTEAFFGQGTRLTVV.

The chain joins TRBV20-1 to TRBJ1-2, with TRBD1 as a possible D gene (5 bases). V gave up 6 bases and J gave up 7 bases, with 21 bases separating them. Germline CDR1 reads DFQATT; CDR2 reads SNEGSKA (reference sequence). This CDR3 comprises 14 residues. The CDR3 DNA reads TGCAGTGCGCGGGGGAGAAGGGGTTGGCGTGGCTACACCTTC. This codes for CSARGRRGWRGYTF.

The chain joins TRBV6-1 to TRBJ2-1; D is unresolved. Germline V CDR1 and CDR2: MNHNS, SASEGT. The V gene lost 8 bases and the J gene lost 7 bases, with 18 bases spanning the gap. The CDR3 loop spans 14 amino acids. The CDR3 sequence: CASLSGLGRNEQFF. DNA of the CDR3: TGTGCCAGCCTGAGTGGTCTCGGAAGGAATGAGCAGTTCTTC.

This clonotype has just a few counts. This chain links TRBV12-3 or TRBV12-4 with TRBJ2-4; 13 bases agree with TRBD2. The CDR3 runs to 21 residues. Losses at the gene ends were 3 bases for V and 1 base for J; bases not matched to a gene: 15. The CDR3 DNA follows: TGTGCCAGCAGTTTTCGCCCCTCCGGACTAGCGGGAGAGAAGGCCAAAAACATTCAGTACTTC. This codes for CASSFRPSGLAGEKAKNIQYF.

This chain links TRBV7-9 with TRBJ2-7, with 9 bases that match TRBD1. The CDR3 totals 12 residues. The trim removed 8 bases at V and 4 bases at J, leaving 3 bases unmatched. The V gene's germline CDR1 is SEHNR and CDR2 FQNEAQ (reference sequence). The CDR3 region is CASDRGGYEQYF. CDR3 DNA sequence: TGTGCCAGCGACAGGGGGGGGTACGAGCAGTACTTC.

The chain employs TRBV15 and TRBJ2-5, with a possible D match to TRBD1 (5 bases). V was pared by 6 bases and J by 1 base, with 9 bases between. The CDR3 has 13 amino acids. CDR1 and CDR2 (germline): LNHNV, YYDKDF (reference sequence). CDR3 DNA: TGTGCCACCAGAGGGGCGGTCCAAGAGACCCAGTACTTC. Translation gives CATRGAVQETQYF.

The chain links TRBV5-1 to TRBJ1-4, with TRBD1 matching over 10 bases. CDR1 SGHRS and CDR2 YFSETQ come from the germline V gene. J was trimmed by 5 bases and V by 0 bases; bases with no gene match: 10. This CDR3 has 18 residues. Here the CDR3 reads CASSLGQGAITPNEKLFF. CDR3 DNA: TGCGCCAGCAGCTTGGGACAGGGGGCTATAACACCCAATGAAAAACTGTTTTTT.

This clonotype was detected a few times. This sequence joins TRBV20-1 and TRBJ2-7; perhaps TRBD2 as D (6 bases). The CDR3 contains 17 residues. Germline V gene lookup returns CDR1 DFQATT and CDR2 SNEGSKA (reference sequence). V dropped 0 bases and J dropped 9 bases, with 27 bases sitting between them. The DNA for the CDR3 is TGCAGTGCTAGAGATAGCGGCACCCTCCGTGGCTCTGACGGGCAGTACTTC. Amino acid sequence: CSARDSGTLRGSDGQYF.

The table lists this clonotype with a few counts. The gene calls are TRBV7-2 and TRBJ2-3, with a possible D match to TRBD1 (5 bases). Germline-derived CDR1 and CDR2 are SGHTA and FQGNSA. V gave up 3 bases and J gave up 0 bases, with 13 bases separating them. This CDR3 has 16 residues. CDR3: CASSLAWGASTDTQYF. The CDR3, as DNA: TGTGCCAGCAGCTTGGCGTGGGGCGCTAGCACAGATACGCAGTATTTT.

The sample holds a few counts of this clonotype. This chain uses TRBV6-5 with TRBJ2-7; 14 bases align to TRBD2. The V segment lost 4 bases and the J segment 7 bases; nucleotides outside the gene matches: 6. There are 15 residues in the CDR3. In germline, CDR1 is MNHEY, CDR2 SVGAGI. The CDR3 sequence: CASSFGLAGGGEQYF. Written as DNA, the CDR3 is TGTGCCAGCAGTTTCGGACTAGCGGGAGGCGGGGAGCAGTACTTC.